The 29 T cell receptor beta chains presented below share a single source sample, sequenced in a study of T-cell memory formation after mild COVID-19. TCRdb redid the calling of the 5' RACE reads with MiXCR, one entry per CDR3 protein. Seen here are hundreds of thousands of distinct CDR3 sequences, roughly 15% observed once, and the top ten hold about 23%. Sequencing was done on a sample of PBMCs or a T cell subset sorted from them (not recorded which). The receptor source for this set is a man younger than 35 who had mild COVID-19 (a few samples of this study predate the infection). Cell type and time point are not known.

A few counts support this clonotype. CDR3 nucleotides: TGCGCCAGCAGCTTGGGAACTAGCGGGGGGATCACAGATACGCAGTATTTT. Translation gives CASSLGTSGGITDTQYF. The V call is TRBV5-1, the J call TRBJ2-3; 12 bases line up with TRBD2. J gave up 2 bases and V 0 bases, and 4 bases lay outside the gene matches. CDR3 length: 17 residues. Germline CDR1 SGHRS, CDR2 YFSETQ. The full variable domain, in which reference TRBV5-1 and TRBJ2-3 provide the parts outside the CDR3, is KAGVTQTPRYLIKTRGQQVTLSCSPISGHRSVSWYQQTPGQGLQFLFEYFSETQRNKGNFPGRFSGRQFSNSRSEMNVSTLELGDSALYLCASSLGTSGGITDTQYFGPGTRLTVL.

The rearrangement links TRBV20-1 to TRBJ2-3; D ambiguous. The CDR3 covers 14 residues. Germline V gene lookup returns CDR1 DFQATT and CDR2 SNEGSKA (reference sequence). The V and J ends lost 0 bases and 4 bases respectively, with 11 bases between them. CDR3 nucleotide sequence: TGCAGTGCTAGAGATTCGCTGGCGGCAGATACGCAGTATTTT. Translating gives CSARDSLAADTQYF.

This chain uses TRBV4-3 with TRBJ2-3; tentatively, D is TRBD1 (6 bases). V lost 4 bases to trimming and J lost 3 bases, with 17 bases between them. This CDR3 contains 16 residues. CDR1 LGHNA and CDR2 YSLEER come from the germline V gene. The CDR3 region has the DNA TGCGCCAGCAGCCCCCGCGAGGGGGTACGGACAGATACGCAGTATTTT. Its translation is CASSPREGVRTDTQYF.

The CDR3 DNA reads TGCGCCAGCAGCCCCCCGGGGGGCAACGGTGATTCACCCCTCCACTTT. Protein sequence: CASSPPGGNGDSPLHF. The chain uses TRBV5-1 and TRBJ1-6; TRBD1 is a possible D gene (6 bases). There are 16 residues in the CDR3. V lost 4 bases to trimming and J lost 8 bases, with 19 bases between them. Germline V lookup: CDR1 SGHRS, CDR2 YFSETQ.

This chain joins TRBV19 and TRBJ1-1; 9 positions agree with TRBD1. After removal of 3 bases from V and 1 base from J, the junction contained 15 bases not matched to a gene. CDR1 is LNHDA and CDR2 is SQIVND in the germline V gene (reference sequence). This CDR3 is 19 amino acids long. CDR3 DNA: TGTGCCAGTAGTATCGGTTTGTGGCGGGACAGGGCCTCGAACACTGAAGCTTTCTTT. Translated: CASSIGLWRDRASNTEAFF.

This chain links TRBV18 with TRBJ2-2, with D perhaps matching TRBD2 (6 bases). The CDR3 length is 17 residues. Germline V lookup: CDR1 KGHSH, CDR2 LQKENI. Deletions cut 2 bases from V and 5 bases from J, with 18 bases between. In nucleotides, the CDR3 is TGTGCCAGCTCACCAACCTCGGGACTGGGTTTAACCGGGGAGCTGTTTTTT. Translating gives CASSPTSGLGLTGELFF.

The chain combines TRBV19 with TRBJ2-7; 9 bases agree with TRBD2. V trimming: 5 bases; J trimming: 3 bases; junction bases outside the gene matches: 8. The germline V gene encodes CDR1 LNHDA and CDR2 SQIVND (reference sequence). The CDR3 extends over 15 amino acids. CDR3 nucleotide sequence: TGTGCCAGTAGTTCGCCTCTAGCGGGGAACTACGAGCAGTACTTC. Protein product: CASSSPLAGNYEQYF.

This clonotype appeared a few times. One end of the junction is discordant with germline, which a read error may explain. The V gene is TRBV7-7, the J gene TRBJ2-1, with a possible D match to TRBD2 (7 bases). Germline CDR1 is SSHAT and CDR2 is FNYEAQ (reference sequence). The length of the CDR3 is 13 residues. CDR3 protein: CASSLGGAREQFF. The CDR3 DNA reads as TGTGCTAGCAGCTTGGGGGGGGCCCGTGAGCAGTTCTTC. Full variable domain (missing parts from reference TRBV7-7 and TRBJ2-1): GAGVSQSPRYKVTKRGQDVTLRCDPISSHATLYWYQQALGQGPEFLTYFNYEAQPDKSGLPSDRFSAERPEGSISTLTIQRTEQRDSAMYRCASSLGGAREQFFGPGTRLTVL.

The rearrangement joins TRBV12-3 or TRBV12-4 to TRBJ1-5; D uncertain. V was trimmed by 7 bases and J by 6 bases, leaving 16 bases between them. The CDR3 covers 14 residues. The CDR3 DNA reads TGTGCCAGCACCGAGGCGGCGATCGGTCAGCCCCAGCATTTT. Residues: CASTEAAIGQPQHF.

This clonotype was counted ten times or more. This chain uses TRBV4-1 with TRBJ2-5; the D gene could be TRBD1 or TRBD2 (6 bases each). Germline V gene data show CDR1 as MGHRA and CDR2 as YSYEKL. V lost 0 bases and J lost 7, with 18 bases in between. This CDR3 region has 16 residues. The CDR3 coding sequence is TGCGCCAGCAGCCAAGAAGGGGACACCGGGGGAGGGACCCAGTACTTC. It codes for CASSQEGDTGGGTQYF.

This clonotype turned up a few times. The chain joins TRBV2 to TRBJ2-2; D call uncertain. This CDR3 has 15 residues. Germline V CDR1 and CDR2: SNHLY, FYNNEI. Trimming pared 8 bases from V and 1 base from J, leaving 14 bases between. The CDR3 spells CASRASTQNTGELFF. CDR3 sequence (DNA): TGTGCCAGCCGCGCAAGCACTCAGAACACCGGGGAGCTGTTTTTT.

This clonotype has more than one count but fewer than ten. This sequence joins TRBV7-9 and TRBJ1-3, with D hard to call. CDR3 length: 17 amino acids. In germline, CDR1 is SEHNR, CDR2 FQNEAQ (reference sequence). V lost 5 bases and J 4 bases, leaving 21 bases between the germline ends. The DNA for the CDR3 is TGTGCCAGCAGCCTCCTCGGAGGACCACTGTCAGGAAACACCATATATTTT. Translated: CASSLLGGPLSGNTIYF. The full variable domain, rest sourced from reference TRBV7-9 and TRBJ1-3, is DTGVSQNPRHKITKRGQNVTFRCDPISEHNRLYWYRQTLGQGPEFLTYFQNEAQLEKSRLLSDRFSAERPKGSFSTLEIQRTEQGDSAMYLCASSLLGGPLSGNTIYFGEGSWLTVV.

The chain links TRBV18 to TRBJ2-5; no firm D call. Looked up from germline, CDR1 is KGHSH and CDR2 is LQKENI. The CDR3 loop spans 13 amino acids. V shed 3 bases and J shed 4 bases, with 9 bases lying between them. The CDR3: CASSPEGGETQYF. The CDR3 region has the DNA TGTGCCAGCTCACCCGAAGGCGGAGAGACCCAGTACTTC.

This clonotype has a handful of counts. CDR3 region: CASSPGNEVGTQYF. CDR3 nucleotides: TGTGCCAGCAGCCCGGGGAATGAGGTTGGGACCCAGTACTTC. The chain couples TRBV11-1 to TRBJ2-5, with TRBD2 as a possible D gene (5 bases). The germline CDR1 and CDR2 sequences are SGHAT and FQDESV (reference sequence). CDR3 size: 14 residues. Trimming took off 5 bases at V and 7 bases at J, with 17 bases between the two ends.

This clonotype was recorded a few times. The J gene is TRBJ2-7, the V gene TRBV5-1; 9 bases agree with TRBD1. Germline trimming cut 4 bases from V and 5 bases from J; bases unmatched to any gene: 4. There are 13 residues in the CDR3. The V gene's germline CDR1 is SGHRS and CDR2 YFSETQ. CDR3 amino acids: CASSPDRGHEQYV. In nucleotides, the CDR3 is TGCGCCAGCAGCCCGGACAGGGGCCACGAGCAGTACGTC.

The CDR3 region has the DNA TGCGCCAGCAGCCCGAATTCTTTACAAAATCAGCCCCAGCATTTT. Amino acid sequence: CASSPNSLQNQPQHF. J is TRBJ1-5 and V is TRBV4-1; no clear D. V was shortened by 4 bases and J by 4 bases, with 14 bases between the two germline ends. This CDR3 spans 15 amino acids. Germline CDR1 and CDR2: MGHRA and YSYEKL.

This clonotype has a handful of counts. The chain combines TRBV7-8 with TRBJ2-7; TRBD1 aligns across 8 bases. There are 14 residues in the CDR3. The germline CDR1 and CDR2 sequences are SGHVS and FQNEAQ. V trimming: 5 bases; J trimming: 2 bases; junction bases outside the gene matches: 5. CDR3 in amino acids: CASSTRTGTYEQYV. CDR3 in DNA: TGTGCCAGCAGCACCCGGACAGGGACCTACGAGCAGTACGTC.

This clonotype was counted between two and nine times. V is TRBV5-1 and J is TRBJ2-3, with 8 nucleotides matching TRBD2. J gave up 4 bases and V 1 base, and 2 bases lay outside the gene matches. The CDR3 extends over 14 amino acids. CDR1 and CDR2 (germline): SGHRS, YFSETQ. Here the CDR3 DNA reads TGCGCCAGCAGCTTGACGGGACTAGCAGATACGCAGTATTTT. It codes for CASSLTGLADTQYF.

This clonotype was seen a few times. This sequence joins TRBV4-3 and TRBJ1-4; D remains unclear. This CDR3 is 16 amino acids long. Trimming took 0 bases from V and 7 from J, leaving 15 bases between them. Per the germline V gene, CDR1 is LGHNA and CDR2 is YSLEER. The CDR3 DNA reads TGCGCCAGCAGCCAAGATTGGGGTTTAATAGGTGAAAAACTGTTTTTT. It specifies CASSQDWGLIGEKLFF.

The gene calls are TRBV9 and TRBJ2-1; 7 positions match TRBD2. Germline V lookup: CDR1 SGDLS, CDR2 YYNGEE. With 0 bases clipped from V and 9 bases from J, the junction kept 3 bases outside the gene matches. The CDR3 covers 13 residues. The CDR3 sequence is CASSVGGGSEQFF. CDR3 bases: TGTGCCAGCAGCGTAGGGGGCGGGAGTGAGCAGTTCTTC.

This clonotype has a count of ten or more. The rearrangement uses TRBV5-1 and TRBJ2-1; the D gene is possibly TRBD2 (6 bases). Germline assignment: CDR1 SGHRS and CDR2 YFSETQ. V dropped 4 bases and J dropped 4 bases, with 9 bases sitting between them. The CDR3 spans 13 residues. The CDR3 bases are TGCGCCAGCAGCCTGGGGACTTACAATGAGCAGTTCTTC. Amino acids: CASSLGTYNEQFF.

The chain joins TRBV27 to TRBJ2-3, with D uncertain. The CDR3 has 16 amino acids. The ends were cut back, 4 bases at V and 0 bases at J, with 14 bases in the middle. Germline assignment: CDR1 MNHEY and CDR2 SMNVEV (reference sequence). The CDR3 coding sequence is TGTGCCAGCAGTTCCCTATATTCCCTTAGCACAGATACGCAGTATTTT. Encoded protein: CASSSLYSLSTDTQYF.

V gene TRBV5-1 combines with J gene TRBJ2-7, with a tentative D call TRBD1 (6 bases). Germline V CDR1 and CDR2: SGHRS, YFSETQ. V lost 4 bases and J 5 bases, leaving 13 bases between the germline ends. The CDR3 spans 13 residues. Here the CDR3 DNA reads TGCGCCAGCAGCGCCTTAACAGGGAACGAGCAGTACTTC. It is translated as CASSALTGNEQYF.

This clonotype was counted a few times. The chain links TRBV24-1 to TRBJ2-5; D not resolved. Germline V CDR1 and CDR2: KGHDR, SFDVKD. V lost 0 bases to trimming and J lost 4 bases, with 5 bases between them. CDR3 length equals 13 residues. CDR3 protein: CATSDLWRETQYF. CDR3 bases: TGTGCCACCAGTGATTTGTGGCGAGAGACCCAGTACTTC.

This clonotype was counted between two and nine times. The chain carries TRBV28 and TRBJ2-7, with 11 bases aligning to TRBD1. CDR3 length: 15 amino acids. J lost 0 bases, V lost 5 bases, and 3 bases had no gene match. Germline V gene lookup returns CDR1 MDHEN and CDR2 SYDVKM. As DNA, the CDR3 is TGTGCCAGCAGTCCCGGGACAGGGGGCTCCTACGAGCAGTACGTC. Residues: CASSPGTGGSYEQYV.

This rearrangement joins TRBV5-4 to TRBJ2-5; tentative D call: TRBD2 (8 bases). Germline V gives CDR1 SGHNT, CDR2 YYREEE (reference sequence). Trimming removed 4 bases at V and 2 bases at J, with 15 bases between. This CDR3 comprises 15 residues. The CDR3 is CASSPGGTAQETQYF. The CDR3 nucleotides read TGTGCCAGCAGCCCGGGGGGGACAGCACAAGAGACCCAGTACTTC.

Here the CDR3 DNA reads TGTGCCAGCAGTTGGGCCACTAGCACAGATACGCAGTATTTT. Translating it yields CASSWATSTDTQYF. This chain connects TRBV25-1 to TRBJ2-3; D is ambiguous. The CDR3 consists of 14 residues. Trimming took 5 bases from V and 0 from J, leaving 9 bases between them. Germline assignment: CDR1 MGHDK and CDR2 SYGVNS.

This clonotype was counted between two and nine times. The chain uses TRBV20-1 and TRBJ2-3, with 7 bases fitting TRBD2. The CDR3 sequence is 14 residues long. V dropped 3 bases and J dropped 0; count of bases not matched to a gene: 3. Germline CDR1 is DFQATT and CDR2 is SNEGSKA (reference sequence). The DNA of the CDR3 is TGCAGTGCTAGCGGGGGGACTAGCACAGATACGCAGTATTTT. This sequence encodes CSASGGTSTDTQYF.

The sample holds a few counts of this clonotype. The gene calls are TRBV7-2 and TRBJ2-3, with no clear D. The CDR3 sequence is 15 residues long. V was shortened by 7 bases and J by 3 bases, with 17 bases between the two germline ends. Germline V CDR1 and CDR2: SGHTA, FQGNSA. In DNA, the CDR3 is TGTGCCAGCACCCCGTCGTTGATACTGACAGATACGCAGTATTTT. Protein: CASTPSLILTDTQYF.